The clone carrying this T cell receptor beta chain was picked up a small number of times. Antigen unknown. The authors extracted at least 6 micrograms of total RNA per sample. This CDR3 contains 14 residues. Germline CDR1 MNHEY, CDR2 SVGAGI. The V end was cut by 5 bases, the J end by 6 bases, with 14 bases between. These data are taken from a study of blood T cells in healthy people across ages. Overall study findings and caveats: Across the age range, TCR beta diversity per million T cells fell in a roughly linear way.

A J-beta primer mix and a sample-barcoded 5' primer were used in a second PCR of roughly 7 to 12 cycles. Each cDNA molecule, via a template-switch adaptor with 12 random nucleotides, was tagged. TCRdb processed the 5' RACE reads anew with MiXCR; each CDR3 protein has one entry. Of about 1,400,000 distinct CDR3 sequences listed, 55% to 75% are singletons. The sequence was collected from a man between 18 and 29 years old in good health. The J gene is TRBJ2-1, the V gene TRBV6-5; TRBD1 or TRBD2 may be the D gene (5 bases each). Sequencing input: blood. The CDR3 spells CASSPPGPRNEQFF. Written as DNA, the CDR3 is TGTGCCAGCAGTCCCCCGGGACCCCGCAATGAGCAGTTCTTC.